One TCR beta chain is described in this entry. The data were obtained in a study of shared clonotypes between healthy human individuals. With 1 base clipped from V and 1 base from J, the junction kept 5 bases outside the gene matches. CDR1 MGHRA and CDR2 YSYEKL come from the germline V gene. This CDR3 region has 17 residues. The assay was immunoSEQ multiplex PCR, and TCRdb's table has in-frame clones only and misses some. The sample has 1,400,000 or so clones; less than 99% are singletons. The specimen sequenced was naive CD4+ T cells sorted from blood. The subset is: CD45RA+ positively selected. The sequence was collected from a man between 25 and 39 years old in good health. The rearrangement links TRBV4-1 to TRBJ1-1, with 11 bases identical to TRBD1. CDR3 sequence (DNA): TGCGCCAGCAGCCAAGGGCGGGGGACAGGGGGGAACACTGAAGCTTTCTTT. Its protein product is CASSQGRGTGGNTEAFF.